The T cell receptor (beta chain) under discussion was sequenced for a study of tumor-infiltrating lymphocytes in primary liver carcinoma. Looking at the study overall: Tumors were staged T1-T3 N0M0 and measured 4.2 to 10 cm across.

The CDR3 consists of 18 residues. Trimming took 5 bases from V and 1 from J; bases not matched to a gene: 15. The authors made TCR beta cDNA from 500 to 600 ng total RNA with a constant-region primer. Library construction for TCR beta comprised three nested multiplex PCR rounds performed with slightly modified ARM-PCR. Both of the initial two PCR rounds ran for 10 cycles and employed TRBV1-TRBV30 forward primers alongside a C-beta reverse primer. MiXCR, applied by TCRdb to the multiplex PCR reads, yields one record per CDR3 protein. The sample lists 90,000 to 150,000 distinct CDR3 sequences; around 62% were seen once. This clonotype was seen a single time. Both RNA and DNA were isolated together from 20-30 mg of bulk tissue that had not been sorted. By surgical resection, the patients were treated for their primary liver carcinoma. Tumor samples each held over 90% viable tumor cells.

The sequencing input was liver tumor tissue from sampling region 1. Subset here: tumor region T1, superior pole. V and J are TRBV12-3 or TRBV12-4 and TRBJ2-5; TRBD2 matches 8 bases. The TCR comes from a woman in her fifties or sixties with primary liver carcinoma and hepatitis B virus infection. The CDR3 bases are TGTGCCAGCAGTCTCCACTTGACTAGCGTCAGCCCCCAAGAGACCCAGTACTTC. As protein: CASSLHLTSVSPQETQYF.